The clone carrying this T cell receptor (beta chain) was counted a few times. A second roughly 7 to 11 cycle PCR used barcoded and J-beta primers. TCRdb fed the 5' RACE reads into MiXCR, producing one record per CDR3 protein. The sample has about 640,000 distinct CDR3 sequences, roughly 41% seen once. This specimen comes from a study of blood T cells in healthy people across ages. Total RNA, at least 5.5 micrograms per sample, came from PBMCs. Trimming removed 1 base from V and 1 base from J, with 7 bases in between. The CDR3 runs to 15 residues. Germline assignment: CDR1 MNHNS and CDR2 SASEGT. The specimen sequenced was blood. The origin of this receptor is an elderly man in good health. This chain connects TRBV6-1 to TRBJ2-2, with D tentatively TRBD1 (5 bases). The CDR3 sequence is CASSEGRVNTGELFF. DNA for the CDR3: TGTGCCAGCAGTGAAGGCAGGGTGAACACCGGGGAGCTGTTTTTT.